This TCR beta chain was obtained from a study of long-term antiretroviral therapy in people with HIV. The assay, immunoSEQ v3.0, was run at survey level. Target depth was roughly 40,000-55,000 T-cell genomes per sample. Generated by immunoSEQ multiplex PCR, the TCRdb table keeps only in-frame clones and is missing some. The repertoire holds 34,000 or so clones, with roughly 85% as singletons. Until DNA extraction, the samples held between about 0.9-10 million cryopreserved PBMC. Trimming left V 1 base short and J 0 bases short, with 10 bases between. Germline V lookup: CDR1 LGHNA, CDR2 YNFKEQ. The CDR3 is 17 amino acids. Whole-study results and caveats: Within the repertoire, clones expanded before ART were dominant at all time points. Despite increasing after ART, diversity remained lower than that of transplant donor controls.

Concerning this clone itself: No antigen is known for it.

The sequence was collected from a man in his late teens or twenties with HIV. Sequencing was performed on unsorted PBMCs, taken approximately 3.3 years after starting antiretroviral therapy. This chain uses TRBV4-2 with TRBJ2-6; the D gene could be TRBD1 or TRBD2 (5 bases each). The CDR3 region has the DNA TGTGCCAGCAGCCAAGGGGACCCACTCTCTGGGGCCAACGTCCTGACTTTC. As protein: CASSQGDPLSGANVLTF.